This is a list of T cell receptor beta chains from one sample in a study of shared clonotypes between healthy human individuals. The method was immunoSEQ multiplex PCR; TCRdb's version includes in-frame clones alone and lacks a portion of them. The profile shows roughly 2,000,000 clones, 80% to 95% of them singletons. The sequenced sample was naive CD8+ T cells from PBMCs. The receptors were sampled from a man aged 18 to 30 in good health. Some clones in this sample may be carry-over from other donors' samples. CDR3s include the opening cysteine and the closing phenylalanine or tryptophan. The D gene is left open where the match is weak. Size is stated for part of the rows, as once, few or many counts, or as a class when the clone is expanded.

j_call d_call clone_size v_call cdr3_nt cdr3_aa
TRBJ1-1 - - TRBV30 TGTGCCTGGAGTGAGCTCAACACTGAAGCTTTCTTT CAWSELNTEAFF
TRBJ2-7 - - TRBV27 TGTGCCAGCAGTCCGAACTCCTACGAGCAGTACTTC CASSPNSYEQYF
TRBJ2-7 - - TRBV9 TGTGCCAGCAGCACACACGGGACTTCCAGAGACTACGAGCAGTACTTC CASSTHGTSRDYEQYF
TRBJ1-2 TRBD1 - TRBV13 TGTGCCAGCAGCTCAGCGCCTCAGGGACAGGGTGGCTATGGCTACACCTTC CASSSAPQGQGGYGYTF
TRBJ2-7 TRBD1 - TRBV5-1 TGCGCCAGCAGCTCCGGACAGGGGGCGTTCAACGAGCAGTACTTC CASSSGQGAFNEQYF
TRBJ2-7 TRBD2 - TRBV4-1 TGCGCCAGCAGCCAAACTCTAGCGGGATGGTCCTACGGGGAGCAGTACTTC CASSQTLAGWSYGEQYF
TRBJ2-2 - - TRBV27 TGTGCCAGCAGTTTAATGACCGGGGAGCTGTTTTTT CASSLMTGELFF
TRBJ2-7 TRBD2 - TRBV5-1 TGCGCCAGCGCGGCGGGGGTCTCCTACGAGCAGTACTTC CASAAGVSYEQYF
TRBJ2-7 - - TRBV6-7 TGTGCCAGCAGTGAGGACAGCGACCACTACGAGCAGTACTTC CASSEDSDHYEQYF
TRBJ2-1 - few TRBV11-3 TGTGCCAGCAGCTTAACGTCTAATGAGCAGTTCTTC CASSLTSNEQFF
TRBJ2-7 - - TRBV21-1 TGTGCCAGCAGCATACTGACCTTTGAGGGAGGGCCAAGCTGCGAGCAGTACTTC CASSILTFEGGPSCEQYF
TRBJ2-1 TRBD2 - TRBV2 TGTGCCAGCAGTGAAAGGGGACTAGCGGACTACAATGAGCAGTTCTTC CASSERGLADYNEQFF
TRBJ2-2 - - TRBV27 TGTGCCAGCAGTTCGATAGCGAGAGGCGGGGAGCTGTTTTTT CASSSIARGGELFF
TRBJ2-3 TRBD2 - TRBV27 TGTGCCAGCAGTCCCCCTTGGGGAGGGCAGGCAGATACGCAGTATTTT CASSPPWGGQADTQYF
TRBJ1-3 - - TRBV2 TGTGCCAGCAGCGCCGCGCAGGCCGAGGTCTCTGGAAACACCATATATTTT CASSAAQAEVSGNTIYF
TRBJ2-3 - - TRBV27 TGTGCCAGCGGGGCTCTCCCCCCCGGTACGCAGTATTTT CASGALPPGTQYF
TRBJ2-3 TRBD1 - TRBV28 TGTGCCAGCAGTTTACTGGGGCAGGGGGAACATACGCAGTATTTT CASSLLGQGEHTQYF
TRBJ1-2 - - TRBV7-9 TGTGCCAGCAGCTCCTCCCTGGGGGGCGCGTCGCCTTCGAGTGGCTACACCTTC CASSSSLGGASPSSGYTF
TRBJ1-1 TRBD1 - TRBV7-9 TGTGCCAGCAGCTCCCCCGGGACAGGGTCGTCGTCCCTCTTT CASSSPGTGSSSLF
TRBJ2-7 TRBD1 once TRBV27 TGTGCCAGCAGTTTATATGGGACAGCCTACGAGCAGTACTTC CASSLYGTAYEQYF
TRBJ2-7 TRBD2 - TRBV27 TGTGCCAGCAGTACCATCGGACTAGCGGGAATATACGAGCAGTACTTC CASSTIGLAGIYEQYF
TRBJ2-2 - - TRBV5-7 TGTGCCCGAACCCGGAGATACACCGGGGAGCTGTTTTTT CARTRRYTGELFF
TRBJ2-1 - - TRBV9 TGTGCCAGCAGCGTAGGGGATCGAGGGGGGTACAATGAGCAGTTCTTC CASSVGDRGGYNEQFF
TRBJ2-3 - - TRBV12-5 TGTGCTAGTGGTTACGGAACAGATACGCAGTATTTT CASGYGTDTQYF
TRBJ2-5 TRBD1 - TRBV7-2 TGTGCCAGCAACGAACAGGGGTACGAGACCCAGTACTTC CASNEQGYETQYF
TRBJ1-2 - - TRBV14 TGTGCCAGCAGCCCGACCGAGTCCAGGGGCCGCTTGGATGGCTACACCTTC CASSPTESRGRLDGYTF
TRBJ2-5 - - TRBV4-3 TGCGCCAGCAGCCCGACCTGGGCAGGTCAAGAGACCCAGTACTTC CASSPTWAGQETQYF
TRBJ2-2 - - TRBV7-8 TGTGCCAGCAGCTCCAGGGATACCGGGGAGCTGTTTTTT CASSSRDTGELFF
TRBJ1-5 TRBD1 - TRBV6-5 TGTGCCAGCAGCCTCACAGGGGTCAATCAGCCCCAGCATTTT CASSLTGVNQPQHF
TRBJ1-5 - - TRBV15 TGTGCCACCAGCAGCCACTCAGGGTACAGCAATCAGCCCCAGCATTTT CATSSHSGYSNQPQHF
TRBJ1-2 - once TRBV7-9 TGTGCCAGCACCGAAGGTGGAAGGGCCCTCCTCTATGGCTACACCTTC CASTEGGRALLYGYTF
TRBJ1-1 - - TRBV27 TGTGCCAGCAGTTTCGGGATTTCCCTGAACACTGAAGCTTTCTTT CASSFGISLNTEAFF
TRBJ2-7 TRBD1 - TRBV5-6 TGTGCCAGCAGTTTTGGGACAGGGAACTCCTACGAGCAGTACTTC CASSFGTGNSYEQYF
TRBJ2-1 - once TRBV15 TGTGCCACCAGGGGAAACAGGGCTACCTACAATGAGCAGTTCTTC CATRGNRATYNEQFF
TRBJ1-1 - - TRBV6-1 TGTGCCAGCATCCCCATGAACACTGAAGCTTTCTTT CASIPMNTEAFF
TRBJ2-3 - - TRBV4-2 TGTGCCAGCAGCCAGGGGGTAGCGGCTAGCACAGATACGCAGTATTTT CASSQGVAASTDTQYF
TRBJ1-5 - - TRBV4-1 TGCGCCAGCAGCCAAGGCTTGGCCCGAGGGGGCAATCAGCCCCAGCATTTT CASSQGLARGGNQPQHF
TRBJ2-7 - - TRBV7-2 TGTGCCAGCAGCTTACGGGGGAGACCCTACGAGCAGTACTTC CASSLRGRPYEQYF